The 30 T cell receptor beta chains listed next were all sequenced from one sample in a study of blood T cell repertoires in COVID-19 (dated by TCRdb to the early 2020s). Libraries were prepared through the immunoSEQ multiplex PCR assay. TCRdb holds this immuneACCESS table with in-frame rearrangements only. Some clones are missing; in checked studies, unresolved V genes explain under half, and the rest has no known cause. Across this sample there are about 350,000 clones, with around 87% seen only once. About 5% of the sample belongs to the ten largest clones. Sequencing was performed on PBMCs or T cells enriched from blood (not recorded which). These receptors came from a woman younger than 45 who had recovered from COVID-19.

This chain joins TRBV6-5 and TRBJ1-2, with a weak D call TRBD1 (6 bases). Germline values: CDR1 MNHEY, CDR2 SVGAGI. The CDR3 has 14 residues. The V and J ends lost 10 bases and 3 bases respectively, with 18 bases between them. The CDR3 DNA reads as TGTGCCACCACGATAGGGCAGGGGTACTATGGCTACACCTTC. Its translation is CATTIGQGYYGYTF.

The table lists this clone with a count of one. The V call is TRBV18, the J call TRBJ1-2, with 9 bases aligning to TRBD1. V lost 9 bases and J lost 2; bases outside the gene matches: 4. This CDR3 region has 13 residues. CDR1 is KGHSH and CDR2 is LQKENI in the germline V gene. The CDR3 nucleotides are TGTGCCAGTCTACAGGGGGCAAACTATGGCTACACCTTC. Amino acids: CASLQGANYGYTF.

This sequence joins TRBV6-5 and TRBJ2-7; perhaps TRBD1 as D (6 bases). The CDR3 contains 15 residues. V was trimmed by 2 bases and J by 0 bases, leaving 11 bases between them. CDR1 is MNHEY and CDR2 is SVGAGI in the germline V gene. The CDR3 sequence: CASSYAADSSYEQYF. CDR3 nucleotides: TGTGCCAGCAGTTACGCAGCGGACAGCTCCTACGAGCAGTACTTC.

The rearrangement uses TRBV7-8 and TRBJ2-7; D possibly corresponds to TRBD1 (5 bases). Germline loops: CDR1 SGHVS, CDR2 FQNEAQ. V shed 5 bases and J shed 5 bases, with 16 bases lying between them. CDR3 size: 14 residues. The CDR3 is CASSPTRWGHEQYF. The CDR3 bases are TGTGCCAGCAGCCCAACCCGATGGGGCCACGAGCAGTACTTC. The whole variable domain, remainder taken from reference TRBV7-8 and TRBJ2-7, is GAGVSQSPRYKVAKRGQDVALRCDPISGHVSLFWYQQALGQGPEFLTYFQNEAQLDKSGLPSDRFFAERPEGSVSTLKIQRTQQEDSAVYLCASSPTRWGHEQYFGPGTRLTVT.

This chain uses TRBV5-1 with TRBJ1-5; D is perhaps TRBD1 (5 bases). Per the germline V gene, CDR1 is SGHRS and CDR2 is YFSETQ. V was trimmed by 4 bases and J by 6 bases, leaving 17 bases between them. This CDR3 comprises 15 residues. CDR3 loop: CASSPMGGRGQPQHF. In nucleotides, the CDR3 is TGCGCCAGCAGCCCGATGGGGGGGAGGGGTCAGCCCCAGCATTTT.

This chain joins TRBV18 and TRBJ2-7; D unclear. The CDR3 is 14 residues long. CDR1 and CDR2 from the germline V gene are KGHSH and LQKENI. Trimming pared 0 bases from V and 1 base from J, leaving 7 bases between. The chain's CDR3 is CASSPPPGSYEQYF. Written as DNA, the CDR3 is TGTGCCAGCTCACCACCGCCCGGGTCCTACGAGCAGTACTTC.

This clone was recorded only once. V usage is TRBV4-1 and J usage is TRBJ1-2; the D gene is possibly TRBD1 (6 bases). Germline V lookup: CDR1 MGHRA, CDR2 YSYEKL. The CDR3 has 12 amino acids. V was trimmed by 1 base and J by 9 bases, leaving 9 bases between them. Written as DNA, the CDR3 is TGCGCCAGCAGCCAAGGGACAGCCCGCTACACCTTC. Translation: CASSQGTARYTF.

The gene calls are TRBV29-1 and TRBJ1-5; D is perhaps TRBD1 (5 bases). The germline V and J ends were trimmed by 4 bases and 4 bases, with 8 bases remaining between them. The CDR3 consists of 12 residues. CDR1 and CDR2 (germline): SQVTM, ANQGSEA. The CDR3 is CSVGQLNQPQHF. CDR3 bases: TGCAGCGTTGGACAGCTGAATCAGCCCCAGCATTTT.

The CDR3 DNA sequence: TGTGCCAGCAGCCACCTAGCGGGGTTCACAGATACGCAGTATTTT. This gives the protein CASSHLAGFTDTQYF. The V and J genes are TRBV3-1 (or the pseudogene TRBV3-2) and TRBJ2-3; the match to TRBD2 covers 9 bases. Trimming took 3 bases from V and 2 from J; bases not matched to a gene: 3. CDR1 is LGHDT and CDR2 is YNNKEL in the germline V gene (reference sequence). The CDR3 consists of 15 residues.

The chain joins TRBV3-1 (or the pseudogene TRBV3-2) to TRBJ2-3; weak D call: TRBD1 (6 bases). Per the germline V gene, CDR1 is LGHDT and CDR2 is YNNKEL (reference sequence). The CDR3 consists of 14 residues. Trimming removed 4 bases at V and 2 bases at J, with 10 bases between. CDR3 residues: CASSPDRSTDTQYF. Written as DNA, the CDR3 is TGTGCCAGCAGCCCCGACAGGTCCACAGATACGCAGTATTTT.

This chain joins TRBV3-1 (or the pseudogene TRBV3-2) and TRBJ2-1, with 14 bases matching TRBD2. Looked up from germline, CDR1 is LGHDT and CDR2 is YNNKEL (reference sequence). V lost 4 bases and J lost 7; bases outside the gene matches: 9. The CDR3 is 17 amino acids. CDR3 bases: TGTGCCAGCAGCCCCCTTCCGGGACTAGCGGGGGCTAATGAGCAGTTCTTC. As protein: CASSPLPGLAGANEQFF.

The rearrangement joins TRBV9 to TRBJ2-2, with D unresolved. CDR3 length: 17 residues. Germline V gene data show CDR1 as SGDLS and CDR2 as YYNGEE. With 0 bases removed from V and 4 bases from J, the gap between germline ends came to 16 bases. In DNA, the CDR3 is TGTGCCAGCAGCGTAGATGTTACGGCGGCGTCCACCGGGGAGCTGTTTTTT. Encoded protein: CASSVDVTAASTGELFF.

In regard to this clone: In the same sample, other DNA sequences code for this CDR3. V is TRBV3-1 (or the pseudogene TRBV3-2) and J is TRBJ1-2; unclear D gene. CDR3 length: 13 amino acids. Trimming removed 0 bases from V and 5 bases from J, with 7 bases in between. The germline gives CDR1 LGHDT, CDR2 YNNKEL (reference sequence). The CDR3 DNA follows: TGTGCCAGCAGCCAAGATTCCGGGTATGGCTACACCTTC. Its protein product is CASSQDSGYGYTF.

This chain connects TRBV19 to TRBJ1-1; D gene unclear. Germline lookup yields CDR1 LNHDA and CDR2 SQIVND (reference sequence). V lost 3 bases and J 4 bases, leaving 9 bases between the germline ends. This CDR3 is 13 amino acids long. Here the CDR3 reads CASSIESSTEAFF. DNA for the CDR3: TGTGCCAGTAGTATTGAGTCGAGCACTGAAGCTTTCTTT.

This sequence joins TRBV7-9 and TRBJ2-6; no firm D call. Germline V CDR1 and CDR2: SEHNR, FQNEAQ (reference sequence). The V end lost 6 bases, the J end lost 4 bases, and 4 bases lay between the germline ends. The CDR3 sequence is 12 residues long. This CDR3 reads CASSTGANVLTF. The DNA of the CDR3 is TGTGCCAGCAGTACAGGGGCCAACGTCCTGACTTTC.

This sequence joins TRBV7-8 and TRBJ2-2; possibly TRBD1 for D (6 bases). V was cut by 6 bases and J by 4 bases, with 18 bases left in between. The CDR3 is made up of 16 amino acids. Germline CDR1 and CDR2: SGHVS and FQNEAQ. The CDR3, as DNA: TGTGCCAGCAGTCCGACAGGATCCCGGAGCACCGGGGAGCTGTTTTTT. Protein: CASSPTGSRSTGELFF.

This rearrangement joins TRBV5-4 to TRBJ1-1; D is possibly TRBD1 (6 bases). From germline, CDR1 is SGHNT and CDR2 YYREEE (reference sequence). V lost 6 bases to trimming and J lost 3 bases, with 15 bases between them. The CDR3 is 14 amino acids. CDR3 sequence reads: CASTVQGIDTEAFF. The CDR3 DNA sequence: TGTGCCAGCACCGTTCAGGGGATCGACACTGAAGCTTTCTTT.

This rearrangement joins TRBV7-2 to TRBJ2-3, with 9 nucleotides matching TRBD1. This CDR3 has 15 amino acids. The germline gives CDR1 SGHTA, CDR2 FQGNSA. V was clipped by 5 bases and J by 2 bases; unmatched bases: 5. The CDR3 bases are TGTGCCAGCAGCGCGGACAGGGGATACACAGATACGCAGTATTTT. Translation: CASSADRGYTDTQYF.

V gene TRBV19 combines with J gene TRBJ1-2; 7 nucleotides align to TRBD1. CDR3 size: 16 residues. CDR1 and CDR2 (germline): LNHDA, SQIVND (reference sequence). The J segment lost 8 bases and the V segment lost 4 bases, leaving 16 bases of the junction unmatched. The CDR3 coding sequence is TGTGCCAGTAGTACCTCGACAGGGTTCCAGCCGAGGGGCTACACCTTC. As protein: CASSTSTGFQPRGYTF.

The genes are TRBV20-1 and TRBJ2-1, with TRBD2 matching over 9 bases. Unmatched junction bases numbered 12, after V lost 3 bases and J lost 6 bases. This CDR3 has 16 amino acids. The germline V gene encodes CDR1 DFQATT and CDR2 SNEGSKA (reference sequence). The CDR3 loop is CSASQSGGLFINEQFF. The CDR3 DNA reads TGCAGTGCTAGTCAGAGCGGGGGGTTATTTATCAATGAGCAGTTCTTC.

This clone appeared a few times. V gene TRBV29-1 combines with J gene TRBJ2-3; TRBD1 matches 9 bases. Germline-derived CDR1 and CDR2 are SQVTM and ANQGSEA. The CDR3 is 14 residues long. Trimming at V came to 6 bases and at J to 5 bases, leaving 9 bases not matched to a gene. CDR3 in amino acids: CSVTGTGNRDTQYF. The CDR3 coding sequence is TGCAGCGTGACCGGGACAGGGAACAGAGATACGCAGTATTTT.

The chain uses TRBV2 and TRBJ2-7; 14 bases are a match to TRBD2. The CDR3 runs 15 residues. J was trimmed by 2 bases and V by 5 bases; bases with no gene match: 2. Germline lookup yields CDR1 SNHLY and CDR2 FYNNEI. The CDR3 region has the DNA TGTGCCAGCAGTCGACTAGCGGGGGGGCCCTACGAGCAGTACTTC. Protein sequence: CASSRLAGGPYEQYF.

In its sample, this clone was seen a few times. CDR3 sequence: CATSRGPDTEQYF. CDR3 nucleotides: TGTGCCACCAGCAGAGGTCCAGACACCGAGCAGTACTTC. The rearrangement uses TRBV15 and TRBJ2-7; D is unclear. Trimming cost V 1 base and J 6 bases, with 10 bases left between them. The CDR3 length is 13 residues. Looked up from germline, CDR1 is LNHNV and CDR2 is YYDKDF (reference sequence).

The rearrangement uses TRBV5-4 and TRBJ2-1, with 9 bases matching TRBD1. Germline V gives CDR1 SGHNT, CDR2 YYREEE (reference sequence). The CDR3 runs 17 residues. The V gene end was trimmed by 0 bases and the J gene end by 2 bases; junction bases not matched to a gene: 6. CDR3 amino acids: CASSLGRGQGPYNEQFF. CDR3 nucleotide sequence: TGTGCCAGCAGCTTGGGGCGGGGACAGGGTCCCTACAATGAGCAGTTCTTC.

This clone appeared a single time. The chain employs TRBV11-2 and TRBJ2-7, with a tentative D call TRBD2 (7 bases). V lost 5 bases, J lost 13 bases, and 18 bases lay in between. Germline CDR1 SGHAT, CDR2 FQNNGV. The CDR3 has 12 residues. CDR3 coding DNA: TGTGCCAGCAGCCCGTTTCCGGGGGGCCACTACTTC. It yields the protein CASSPFPGGHYF.

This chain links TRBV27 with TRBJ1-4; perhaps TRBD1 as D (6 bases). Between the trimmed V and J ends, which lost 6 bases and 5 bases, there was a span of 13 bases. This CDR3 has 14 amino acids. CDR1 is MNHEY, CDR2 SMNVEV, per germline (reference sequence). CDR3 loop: CASSQDRINEKLFF. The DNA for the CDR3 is TGTGCCAGCAGCCAGGACAGAATAAATGAAAAACTGTTTTTT. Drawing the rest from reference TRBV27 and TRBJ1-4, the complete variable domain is EAQVTQNPRYLITVTGKKLTVTCSQNMNHEYMSWYRQDPGLGLRQIYYSMNVEVTDKGDVPEGYKVSRKEKRNFPLILESPSPNQTSLYFCASSQDRINEKLFFGSGTQLSVL.

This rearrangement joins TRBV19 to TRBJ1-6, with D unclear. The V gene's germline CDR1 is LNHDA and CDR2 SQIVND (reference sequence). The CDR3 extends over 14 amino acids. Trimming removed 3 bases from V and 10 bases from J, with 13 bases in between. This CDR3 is CASSIPRMGSPLHF. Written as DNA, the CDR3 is TGTGCCAGTAGTATCCCCAGGATGGGCTCACCCCTCCACTTT.

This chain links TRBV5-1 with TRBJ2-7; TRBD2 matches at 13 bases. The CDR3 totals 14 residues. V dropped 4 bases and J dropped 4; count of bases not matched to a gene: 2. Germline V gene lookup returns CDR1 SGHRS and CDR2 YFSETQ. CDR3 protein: CASSGLAGEYEQYF. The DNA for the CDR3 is TGCGCCAGCAGCGGACTAGCGGGGGAGTACGAGCAGTACTTC.

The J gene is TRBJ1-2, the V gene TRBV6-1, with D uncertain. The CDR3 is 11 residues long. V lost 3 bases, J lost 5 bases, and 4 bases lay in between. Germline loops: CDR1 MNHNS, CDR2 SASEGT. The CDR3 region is CASSERYGYTF. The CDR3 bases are TGTGCCAGCAGTGAGAGATATGGCTACACCTTC.

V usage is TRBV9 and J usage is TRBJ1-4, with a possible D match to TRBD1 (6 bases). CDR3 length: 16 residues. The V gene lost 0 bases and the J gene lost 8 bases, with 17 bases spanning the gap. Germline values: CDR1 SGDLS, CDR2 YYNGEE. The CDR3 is CASSVAGHTGREKLFF. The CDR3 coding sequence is TGTGCCAGCAGCGTAGCTGGGCACACAGGGAGAGAAAAACTGTTTTTT.